This T cell receptor (beta chain) was sequenced during a study of blood T cell repertoires in COVID-19. Study as a whole: The United States, Italy and Spain were the sources of the acute and convalescent COVID-19 samples. T cells, B-cell-depleted T cells, or PBMCs provided the cDNA or gDNA that served as material.

Original data processing: Reference gene primer amplification in the assay estimated nucleated cell counts. TCRdb's table, derived via immunoSEQ multiplex PCR, lists solely in-frame clones and lacks some. That table supplies the V and J calls and clone size; D and trimming were determined from the DNA. Among 150,000 or so clones listed, approximately 80% were seen once. V gave up 7 bases and J gave up 6 bases; unmatched junction bases: 16. The CDR3 loop spans 16 amino acids. Germline V lookup: CDR1 SGHNT, CDR2 YYREEE (reference sequence). This chain uses TRBV5-4 with TRBJ1-2, with 9 bases that match TRBD1. The TCR comes from a woman older than 75 with acute or convalescent COVID-19. What was sequenced was peripheral blood. The CDR3 region is CASQKGNRGRLDGYTF. CDR3 coding DNA: TGTGCCAGCCAAAAGGGGAACAGGGGGCGCCTGGATGGCTACACCTTC.